The entry that follows covers one T cell receptor (beta chain) sequence. This sample is part of a study of blood T cell repertoires in COVID-19. Profiled with immunoSEQ multiplex PCR; TCRdb holds only in-frame clones, not every one. The data hold some 150,000 clones, with about 80% observed a single time. V gave up 1 base and J gave up 0 bases; unmatched junction bases: 5. This CDR3 is 16 amino acids long. Germline CDR1 LGHNA, CDR2 YNFKEQ. Sequencing was carried out using PBMCs or T cells enriched from blood (not recorded which). The receptor was isolated from a man aged 50-59 years who had recovered from COVID-19. The genes are TRBV4-2 and TRBJ1-1; 7 bases are shared with TRBD1. CDR3 amino acids: CASSQGLGTVNTEAFF. The DNA for the CDR3 is TGTGCCAGCAGCCAAGGTCTAGGGACAGTGAACACTGAAGCTTTCTTT.